Following are 13 T cell receptor beta chains from one sample sequenced in a study of blood T cell repertoires in COVID-19. The table came from immunoSEQ multiplex PCR; TCRdb's copy has only in-frame clones and leaves some out. The table shows under 200,000 clones, with over 65% occurring only once. The material sequenced was peripheral blood. The receptors stem from a woman aged 80 or over with acute or convalescent COVID-19.

For this clone: Other DNA variants within this sample encode the same CDR3. The J gene is TRBJ1-2, the V gene TRBV5-4; 8 nucleotides line up with TRBD1. Germline CDR1 is SGHNT and CDR2 is YYREEE (reference sequence). V shed 4 bases and J 0 bases; nucleotides not matched to a gene: 5. The CDR3 has 15 amino acids. The CDR3 reads CASSLGQGANYGYTF. CDR3 nucleotides: TGTGCCAGCAGCCTAGGACAGGGAGCTAACTATGGCTACACCTTC.

This chain joins TRBV18 and TRBJ2-1, with TRBD2 as a possible D gene (6 bases). In germline, CDR1 is KGHSH, CDR2 LQKENI. The CDR3 has 16 amino acids. The germline V and J ends were trimmed by 3 bases and 3 bases, with 15 bases remaining between them. As DNA, the CDR3 is TGTGCCAGCTCACCTCAGGAGGGGAGTAACTACAATGAGCAGTTCTTC. Translation: CASSPQEGSNYNEQFF.

V gene TRBV28 combines with J gene TRBJ1-2; TRBD1 aligns across 10 bases. Germline lookup yields CDR1 MDHEN and CDR2 SYDVKM. Trimming cost V 2 bases and J 7 bases; bases outside gene matches: 7. The CDR3 loop spans 15 amino acids. The CDR3 coding sequence is TGTGCCAGCAGTTTAGGGACAGGGGCCGTCTCTGGCTACACCTTC. Protein sequence: CASSLGTGAVSGYTF.

This clone was seen a handful of times. This chain joins TRBV18 and TRBJ1-5, with no clear D. The germline gives CDR1 KGHSH, CDR2 LQKENI. CDR3 length: 16 residues. V lost 5 bases and J 2 bases, leaving 16 bases between the germline ends. CDR3 residues: CASSSGPVVGNQPQHF. As DNA, the CDR3 is TGTGCCAGCTCATCCGGTCCGGTGGTTGGCAATCAGCCCCAGCATTTT.

The CDR3 DNA is TGCAGCGTCGCTAATACCTACGAGCAGTACTTC. Protein product: CSVANTYEQYF. This chain joins TRBV29-1 and TRBJ2-7, with no clear D. This CDR3 has 11 residues. V lost 6 bases and J lost 2, with 8 bases in between. CDR1 and CDR2 (germline): SQVTM, ANQGSEA.

The chain recombines TRBV19 with TRBJ2-1, with TRBD2 matching 14 bases. V was clipped by 8 bases and J by 1 base; unmatched bases: 13. CDR1 LNHDA and CDR2 SQIVND come from the germline V gene (reference sequence). The CDR3 sequence is 19 residues long. The CDR3 is CASSPVPGLAGASYNEQFF. The CDR3 coding sequence is TGTGCCAGTTCACCCGTCCCGGGACTAGCGGGAGCGTCCTACAATGAGCAGTTCTTC.

The chain recombines TRBV12-3 or TRBV12-4 with TRBJ2-3; TRBD1 matches at 7 bases. V lost 10 bases, J lost 2 bases, and 6 bases stayed unmatched. This CDR3 spans 13 amino acids. The CDR3 is CATRTGATDTQYF. The CDR3 region has the DNA TGTGCCACTAGGACAGGAGCCACAGATACGCAGTATTTT.

V and J are TRBV10-1 and TRBJ2-1, with 7 bases identical to TRBD2. The CDR3 loop spans 15 amino acids. Germline V gene lookup returns CDR1 WNHNN and CDR2 SYGVQD (reference sequence). J gave up 4 bases and V 3 bases, and 6 bases lay outside the gene matches. CDR3 protein: CASSEVSGTYNEQFF. The DNA for the CDR3 is TGCGCCAGCAGTGAAGTAAGCGGGACTTACAATGAGCAGTTCTTC.

This chain links TRBV30 with TRBJ2-5, with TRBD2 as a possible D gene (5 bases). The V and J ends lost 0 bases and 0 bases respectively, with 11 bases between them. This CDR3 comprises 15 residues. Germline CDR1 is GTSNPN and CDR2 is SVGIG (reference sequence). The CDR3 bases are TGTGCCTGGAGTGTAGCGGTGCTGTACCAAGAGACCCAGTACTTC. Amino acids: CAWSVAVLYQETQYF. Looking up the rest from reference TRBV30 and TRBJ2-5 gives the full variable domain: SQTIHQWPATLVQPVGSPLSLECTVEGTSNPNLYWYRQAAGRGLQLLFYSVGIGQISSEVPQNLSASRPQDRQFILSSKKLLLSDSGFYLCAWSVAVLYQETQYFGPGTRLLVL.

The V gene is TRBV15, the J gene TRBJ2-1; TRBD2 agrees at 14 bases. The CDR3 is 15 residues long. Germline V lookup: CDR1 LNHNV, CDR2 YYDKDF (reference sequence). The V gene end was trimmed by 3 bases and the J gene end by 9 bases; junction bases not matched to a gene: 4. This CDR3 reads CATSSGLAGGGEQFF. DNA for the CDR3: TGTGCCACCAGCAGCGGACTAGCGGGAGGAGGTGAGCAGTTCTTC.

The J gene is TRBJ1-5, the V gene TRBV7-2; D gene unclear. Trimming took 5 bases from V and 10 from J, leaving 12 bases between them. This CDR3 region has 12 residues. Germline V lookup: CDR1 SGHTA, CDR2 FQGNSA. CDR3 protein: CASSPLRRPQHF. CDR3 in DNA: TGTGCCAGCAGCCCTTTGCGCCGCCCCCAGCATTTT.

CDR3 sequence reads: CASRRSWNTEAFF. In nucleotides, the CDR3 is TGTGCCAGCAGGAGGTCTTGGAACACTGAAGCTTTCTTT. The chain employs TRBV27 and TRBJ1-1; no clear D. Trimming shortened V by 6 bases and J by 1 base, and 9 bases separated the two germline ends. The CDR3 covers 13 residues. CDR1 MNHEY and CDR2 SMNVEV come from the germline V gene (reference sequence).

The rearrangement joins TRBV24-1 to TRBJ2-1; 9 bases align to TRBD1. The length of the CDR3 is 15 residues. CDR1 and CDR2 (germline): KGHDR, SFDVKD. Unmatched junction bases numbered 5, after V lost 4 bases and J lost 5 bases. The CDR3: CATSDPWTGDNEQFF. The CDR3 DNA sequence: TGTGCCACCAGTGACCCTTGGACAGGGGACAATGAGCAGTTCTTC.